The sequence of this T cell receptor beta chain was determined in a study of shared clonotypes between healthy human individuals. Study-wide results and limits: A generally larger estimated richness was seen in naive subsets than in memory subsets.

All donors were healthy HIV-negative adults lacking recent acute infections or vaccinations. CD8 memory merged CD45RO+ cells and CCR7-negative CD45RA+ TemRA cells into one population. The V end lost 7 bases, the J end lost 8 bases, and 17 bases lay between the germline ends. The V gene's germline CDR1 is SEHNR and CDR2 FQNEAQ (reference sequence). The CDR3 runs 13 residues. As for this clone: Its antigen is unknown.

Each cell subset's genomic DNA was divided evenly among several immunoSEQ plates. TCRdb keeps only in-frame clones here, not all; method: immunoSEQ multiplex PCR. The data contain roughly 660,000 clones, 90% of them singletons. Material for sequencing was memory CD8+ T cells from PBMCs. The subset is: CD45RO+ cells pooled with CCR7-negative TemRA cells. The source of this sequence is a man younger than 35 in good health. Some clones in this sample may be carry-over from other donors' samples. This chain connects TRBV7-9 to TRBJ1-2; possibly TRBD1 for D (5 bases). In DNA form, the CDR3 reads TGTGCCAGCACTCCTCGGGGGGAGGACGGCTACACCTTC. Amino acid sequence: CASTPRGEDGYTF.